The 5 T cell receptor beta chains below were found in one sample sequenced in a study of T cell clonality in common variable immunodeficiency. The data were produced by immunoSEQ multiplex PCR, yet TCRdb's version contains in-frame clones alone and is incomplete. The data show approximately 17,000 clones, with none appearing a single time. Points from the study as a whole: Fewer deletions and N-nucleotide insertions were reportedly seen in common variable immunodeficiency TCR beta sequences.

Their recognized antigens are unknown. Source material: peripheral blood mononuclear cells. These receptors originate from a human donor with common variable immunodeficiency.

The table lists this clone with many counts. The observed sequence ends 3 residues before the CDR3 terminus, with the missing tail filled in from the germline J gene. V is TRBV4-1 and J is TRBJ2-7, with D perhaps matching TRBD1 or TRBD2 (5 bases each). Germline assignment: CDR1 MGHRA and CDR2 YSYEKL. V lost 0 bases and J lost 2, with 8 bases in between. This CDR3 has 14 amino acids. The covered CDR3 bases are TGCGCCAGCAGCCAAGATGAGGGGACCTACGAG. Encoded protein: CASSQDEGTYE. The CDR3 in full is CASSQDEGTYEQYF.

In regard to this clone: The observed sequence ends 3 residues before the CDR3 terminus, with the missing tail filled in from the germline J gene. J is TRBJ2-1 and V is TRBV19; 16 bases match TRBD2. The germline V gene encodes CDR1 LNHDA and CDR2 SQIVND (reference sequence). V shed 1 base, J shed 1 base, and the junction held 7 bases outside the gene matches. CDR3 size: 20 residues. CDR3 DNA, as far as it was read: TGTGCCAGTAGTATAGGCGTCCCGGGACTAGCGGGAGGGTCCTACAATGAG. Translated: CASSIGVPGLAGGSYNE. The entire CDR3 protein is CASSIGVPGLAGGSYNEQFF.

There are many counts of this clone. The CDR3 spells CASSQQGGYNEQFF. The CDR3 DNA, read in part, is TGTGCCAGCAGTCAACAGGGGGGGTACAATGAG. The chain employs TRBV2 and TRBJ2-1; the D gene is possibly TRBD1 (8 bases). Read data end 3 residues before the CDR3 end; the end is taken from the germline J gene. V lost 5 bases to trimming and J lost 4 bases, with 12 bases between them. This CDR3 is 14 amino acids long. Per the germline V gene, CDR1 is SNHLY and CDR2 is FYNNEI.

This clone has only a few counts. CDR3 residues: CASSPRSRGDTEAFF. The covered CDR3 bases are TGTGCCAGCTCACCACGGTCCAGGGGAGACACTGAA. The gene calls are TRBV18 and TRBJ1-1, with D possibly TRBD1 on 6 matching bases. The missing CDR3 end, 3 residues past where the read stops, is filled in from the germline J gene. Germline CDR1 is KGHSH and CDR2 is LQKENI. The ends were cut back, 1 base at V and 3 bases at J, with 12 bases in the middle. This CDR3 spans 15 amino acids.

This clone was counted many times. The read gets to within 3 residues of the CDR3 end, and the germline J gene fills in the rest. J is TRBJ2-5 and V is TRBV18; D uncertain. The CDR3 extends over 14 amino acids. Trimming pared 2 bases from V and 2 bases from J, leaving 9 bases between. CDR1 is KGHSH, CDR2 LQKENI, per germline. Partial CDR3 DNA: TGTGCCAGCTCACCAAACACGACTCAAGAGACC. Amino acids: CASSPNTTQET. The full CDR3 reads CASSPNTTQETQYF. The complete variable domain, with remaining parts taken from reference TRBV18 and TRBJ2-5, reads NAGVMQNPRHLVRRRGQEARLRCSPMKGHSHVYWYRQLPEEGLKFMVYLQKENIIDESGMPKERFSAEFPKEGPSILRIQQVVRGDSAAYFCASSPNTTQETQYFGPGTRLLVL.